These 10 T cell receptor beta chains share one sample of origin, sequenced in a study of cytomegalovirus exposure and HLA in healthy donors. PCR involved 60 Vbeta and 13 Jbeta primers. TCRdb's copy holds only in-frame clones and misses some; the assay was immunoSEQ multiplex PCR. The sample shows tens of thousands of clones, around 70% of them seen only once. The sequenced material came from PBMCs. The receptors were gathered from a woman between 25 and 40 years old in good health and CMV-seronegative.

V gene TRBV4-1 combines with J gene TRBJ1-2; 8 bases align to TRBD1. Germline assignment: CDR1 MGHRA and CDR2 YSYEKL. The CDR3 extends over 16 amino acids. The J segment lost 2 bases and the V segment lost 0 bases, leaving 5 bases of the junction unmatched. CDR3 DNA: TGCGCCAGCAGCCAAGATGGGACAGGACTCAACTATGGCTACACCTTC. Translating gives CASSQDGTGLNYGYTF.

V and J are TRBV6-6 and TRBJ1-5; D unclear. The V gene lost 2 bases and the J gene lost 2 bases, with 4 bases spanning the gap. Germline CDR1 reads MNHNY; CDR2 reads SVGAGI (reference sequence). The CDR3 contains 13 residues. CDR3 in amino acids: CASSYTGNQPQHF. The CDR3 bases are TGTGCCAGCAGTTACACGGGCAATCAGCCCCAGCATTTT.

The chain employs TRBV30 and TRBJ1-6, with 7 bases that match TRBD1. CDR3 length equals 14 residues. J was trimmed by 6 bases and V by 3 bases; bases with no gene match: 5. Looked up from germline, CDR1 is GTSNPN and CDR2 is SVGIG (reference sequence). CDR3 amino acids: CAWSRGQLNSPLHF. The CDR3 DNA reads TGTGCCTGGAGCAGGGGACAGCTTAATTCACCCCTCCACTTT. Based on the CDR3 plus reference TRBV30 and TRBJ1-6, the full variable domain is SQTIHQWPATLVQPVGSPLSLECTVEGTSNPNLYWYRQAAGRGLQLLFYSVGIGQISSEVPQNLSASRPQDRQFILSSKKLLLSDSGFYLCAWSRGQLNSPLHFGNGTRLTVT.

This clone appeared a few times. This rearrangement joins TRBV5-1 to TRBJ1-1; 8 bases match TRBD1. Germline V gene sequence: CDR1 SGHRS, CDR2 YFSETQ. This CDR3 is built from 14 residues. V trimming: 4 bases; J trimming: 6 bases; junction bases outside the gene matches: 8. CDR3 loop: CASSDLRGQAEAFF. The CDR3, as DNA: TGCGCCAGCAGCGACCTCAGGGGGCAAGCTGAAGCTTTCTTT. Combining the CDR3 with reference TRBV5-1 and TRBJ1-1 gives the whole variable domain KAGVTQTPRYLIKTRGQQVTLSCSPISGHRSVSWYQQTPGQGLQFLFEYFSETQRNKGNFPGRFSGRQFSNSRSEMNVSTLELGDSALYLCASSDLRGQAEAFFGQGTRLTVV.

The chain recombines TRBV7-2 with TRBJ1-4; D is ambiguous. Between the trimmed V and J ends, which lost 0 bases and 7 bases, there was a span of 9 bases. Germline CDR1 reads SGHTA; CDR2 reads FQGNSA. This CDR3 spans 14 amino acids. The CDR3 region is CASSLARGSEKLFF. CDR3 DNA: TGTGCCAGCAGCTTAGCTAGAGGGTCTGAAAAACTGTTTTTT. The full variable domain, in which reference TRBV7-2 and TRBJ1-4 provide the parts outside the CDR3, is GAGVSQSPSNKVTEKGKDVELRCDPISGHTALYWYRQSLGQGLEFLIYFQGNSAPDKSGLPSDRFSAERTGGSVSTLTIQRTQQEDSAVYLCASSLARGSEKLFFGSGTQLSVL.

In this sample, this clone turned up once. This rearrangement joins TRBV30 to TRBJ1-2; D is possibly TRBD1 (5 bases). The CDR3 contains 11 residues. Germline CDR1 is GTSNPN and CDR2 is SVGIG (reference sequence). Trimming took off 2 bases at V and 12 bases at J, with 13 bases between the two ends. CDR3 sequence: CAWSSRVLHTF. The CDR3 DNA reads as TGTGCCTGGAGTTCCAGGGTGCTCCACACCTTC.

The chain uses TRBV28 and TRBJ1-2, with D tentatively TRBD1 (6 bases). Germline CDR1 and CDR2: MDHEN and SYDVKM. This CDR3 comprises 13 residues. The ends were cut back, 5 bases at V and 6 bases at J, with 13 bases in the middle. The CDR3 sequence is CASSEVQGHGYTF. As DNA, the CDR3 is TGTGCCAGCAGTGAGGTACAGGGTCATGGCTACACCTTC.

The V and J genes are TRBV21-1 and TRBJ2-7; the table's TRBD2 call for D was not verified on the DNA. TRBV21-1 is an annotated pseudogene. The CDR3 sequence is 19 residues long. The DNA of the CDR3 is TGTGCCAGCAGCAAAATTGGAGGGGGGACTAGCGGGACCCCCCACGAGCAGTACTTC. This translates into CASSKIGGGTSGTPHEQYF.

The rearrangement joins TRBV19 to TRBJ2-5; 7 nucleotides match TRBD1. Germline V gene data show CDR1 as LNHDA and CDR2 as SQIVND (reference sequence). With 5 bases clipped from V and 3 bases from J, the junction kept 0 bases outside the gene matches. The length of the CDR3 is 12 residues. Here the CDR3 reads CASSGTEETQYF. The CDR3, as DNA: TGTGCCAGTAGTGGGACAGAAGAGACCCAGTACTTC. The full variable domain, completed using reference TRBV19 and TRBJ2-5, is DGGITQSPKYLFRKEGQNVTLSCEQNLNHDAMYWYRQDPGQGLRLIYYSQIVNDFQKGDIAEGYSVSREKKESFPLTVTSAQKNPTAFYLCASSGTEETQYFGPGTRLLVL.

The rearrangement links TRBV6-1 to TRBJ1-5; D gene ambiguous. The CDR3 is 14 amino acids. The V end lost 4 bases, the J end lost 2 bases, and 9 bases lay between the germline ends. The germline gives CDR1 MNHNS, CDR2 SASEGT. The CDR3 here is CASSADLGNQPQHF. CDR3 bases: TGTGCCAGCAGTGCTGACTTGGGCAATCAGCCCCAGCATTTT.